One sample yielded the 25 T cell receptor beta chains listed below, sequenced in a study of long-term antiretroviral therapy in people with HIV. Version v3.0 of the immunoSEQ assay ran at survey level. The assay was immunoSEQ multiplex PCR, and TCRdb's table has in-frame clones only and misses some. The sample records about 32,000 clones, about 98% being singletons. The input for sequencing was unsorted PBMCs, taken 7.6 years after starting antiretroviral therapy. These TCRs come from a man aged 25-45 years with HIV.

The chain employs TRBV7-9 and TRBJ1-3; D gene uncertain. Germline CDR1 reads SEHNR; CDR2 reads FQNEAQ (reference sequence). The V end was cut by 1 base, the J end by 0 bases, with 13 bases between. CDR3 length: 17 residues. The CDR3 nucleotides read TGTGCCAGCAGCTTAGGTTTCAGGATGGGCTCTGGAAACACCATATATTTT. Translation gives CASSLGFRMGSGNTIYF.

V is TRBV19 and J is TRBJ1-2, with 9 bases matching TRBD1. Germline V gives CDR1 LNHDA, CDR2 SQIVND (reference sequence). After removal of 8 bases from V and 4 bases from J, the junction contained 2 bases not matched to a gene. The CDR3 consists of 12 residues. CDR3 loop: CASQTGGYGYTF. Written as DNA, the CDR3 is TGTGCCAGTCAGACAGGGGGCTATGGCTACACCTTC.

The rearrangement links TRBV6-1 to TRBJ2-7; 12 bases are shared with TRBD2. Germline V gene sequence: CDR1 MNHNS, CDR2 SASEGT. The length of the CDR3 is 14 residues. V was pared by 6 bases and J by 3 bases, with 3 bases of the junction left unmatched. The CDR3 sequence: CASSQLAGGYEQYF. The CDR3 DNA is TGTGCCAGCAGCCAACTAGCGGGAGGCTACGAGCAGTACTTC.

The chain uses TRBV30 and TRBJ2-1; unclear D gene. The CDR3 loop spans 14 amino acids. V lost 1 base and J lost 8, with 15 bases in between. Looked up from germline, CDR1 is GTSNPN and CDR2 is SVGIG (reference sequence). DNA of the CDR3: TGTGCCTGGAGTGGTCCACTAAAACGGGATGAGCAGTTCTTC. It encodes CAWSGPLKRDEQFF. Full variable domain (rest looked up from reference TRBV30 and TRBJ2-1): SQTIHQWPATLVQPVGSPLSLECTVEGTSNPNLYWYRQAAGRGLQLLFYSVGIGQISSEVPQNLSASRPQDRQFILSSKKLLLSDSGFYLCAWSGPLKRDEQFFGPGTRLTVL.

The chain employs TRBV7-2 and TRBJ1-3; no definite D call. Germline V gives CDR1 SGHTA, CDR2 FQGNSA. The CDR3 consists of 15 residues. Trimming took 4 bases from V and 6 from J, leaving 16 bases between them. The CDR3 sequence is CASSSPDRRPNTIYF. The CDR3 DNA reads as TGTGCCAGCAGCTCCCCGGACCGAAGGCCAAACACCATATATTTT.

This chain uses TRBV19 with TRBJ1-3, with a weak D call TRBD1 (5 bases). V was pared by 3 bases and J by 0 bases, with 12 bases between. Germline V lookup: CDR1 LNHDA, CDR2 SQIVND (reference sequence). The CDR3 is 16 residues long. CDR3 in amino acids: CASSIWDGYSGNTIYF. DNA for the CDR3: TGTGCCAGTAGTATTTGGGACGGATACTCTGGAAACACCATATATTTT.

V gene TRBV9 combines with J gene TRBJ2-5; D perhaps matches TRBD2 (5 bases). Germline CDR1 reads SGDLS; CDR2 reads YYNGEE. The CDR3 extends over 15 amino acids. Trimming pared 0 bases from V and 7 bases from J, leaving 16 bases between. The CDR3 sequence is CASSVGGGSPGTQYF. The CDR3 DNA is TGTGCCAGCAGCGTAGGAGGCGGGTCGCCGGGGACCCAGTACTTC.

The V call is TRBV29-1, the J call TRBJ2-7, with 9 positions matching TRBD1. V lost 6 bases, J lost 1 base, and 7 bases stayed unmatched. This CDR3 has 14 amino acids. Germline CDR1 SQVTM, CDR2 ANQGSEA. As DNA, the CDR3 is TGCAGCGTCCGCGGGGACAGGGTGTCCTACGAGCAGTACTTC. Translation gives CSVRGDRVSYEQYF.

This chain uses TRBV7-8 with TRBJ2-1; perhaps TRBD2 as D (6 bases). V was cut by 4 bases and J by 6 bases, with 13 bases left in between. CDR3 size: 14 residues. Germline assignment: CDR1 SGHVS and CDR2 FQNEAQ. The CDR3 DNA reads as TGTGCCAGCAGCTCGGGGACTCGGAGCAATGAGCAGTTCTTC. Residues: CASSSGTRSNEQFF.

The chain is built from TRBV29-1 and TRBJ2-3, with 7 bases identical to TRBD2. The V and J ends lost 4 bases and 6 bases, in that order; junction bases with no gene match: 7. The CDR3 consists of 13 residues. Germline V gene data show CDR1 as SQVTM and CDR2 as ANQGSEA. CDR3 sequence reads: CSVVGRVSDTQYF. The CDR3 DNA is TGCAGCGTTGTAGGGAGGGTGAGCGATACGCAGTATTTT.

The chain combines TRBV5-8 with TRBJ2-2; 7 bases fit TRBD1. CDR3 length: 16 amino acids. Per germline, CDR1 SGHTS and CDR2 YDEGEE. V lost 3 bases and J lost 2; bases outside the gene matches: 7. In DNA, the CDR3 is TGTGCCAGCAGCTGGCGACAGGGATTCAACACCGGGGAGCTGTTTTTT. Its translation is CASSWRQGFNTGELFF.

The CDR3 is CAISEVSGRNPQQYF. CDR3 sequence (DNA): TGTGCCATCAGTGAGGTCAGCGGGAGAAATCCGCAGCAGTACTTC. The rearrangement joins TRBV10-3 to TRBJ2-7, with 8 positions matching TRBD2. Looked up from germline, CDR1 is ENHRY and CDR2 is SYGVKD. The V gene end was trimmed by 2 bases and the J gene end by 8 bases; junction bases not matched to a gene: 11. This CDR3 contains 15 residues.

The chain joins TRBV6-5 to TRBJ1-2; D unresolved. This CDR3 has 12 amino acids. Looked up from germline, CDR1 is MNHEY and CDR2 is SVGAGI. Trimming left V 6 bases short and J 8 bases short, with 13 bases between. The CDR3 is CASREQLIGYTF. Written as DNA, the CDR3 is TGTGCCAGCAGGGAACAGTTGATCGGCTACACCTTC.

The rearrangement links TRBV7-9 to TRBJ2-7; TRBD2 agrees at 8 bases. Germline lookup yields CDR1 SEHNR and CDR2 FQNEAQ (reference sequence). The CDR3 spans 15 residues. J gave up 2 bases and V 5 bases, and 8 bases lay outside the gene matches. The CDR3: CASSRRGGATYEQYF. The CDR3 DNA sequence: TGTGCCAGCAGCCGACGGGGGGGGGCCACCTACGAGCAGTACTTC. The full variable domain, completed using reference TRBV7-9 and TRBJ2-7, is DTGVSQNPRHKITKRGQNVTFRCDPISEHNRLYWYRQTLGQGPEFLTYFQNEAQLEKSRLLSDRFSAERPKGSFSTLEIQRTEQGDSAMYLCASSRRGGATYEQYFGPGTRLTVT.

This rearrangement joins TRBV7-2 to TRBJ1-4; D is unclear. Germline assignment: CDR1 SGHTA and CDR2 FQGNSA. The CDR3 covers 15 residues. V was pared by 1 base and J by 10 bases, with 16 bases between. The CDR3 coding sequence is TGTGCCAGCAGCTTAGAAGGGAGGGTGGATGGAAAACTGTTTTTT. Translating it yields CASSLEGRVDGKLFF.

The rearrangement links TRBV7-6 to TRBJ2-6; D is undetermined. Germline V gene sequence: CDR1 SGHVS, CDR2 FNYEAQ. The CDR3 sequence is 15 residues long. V was cut by 3 bases and J by 0 bases, with 6 bases left in between. CDR3 DNA sequence: TGTGCCAGCAGCTTTATAGCCTCTGGGGCCAACGTCCTGACTTTC. Translation: CASSFIASGANVLTF.

This chain links TRBV11-2 with TRBJ2-5; 7 bases match TRBD2. The CDR3 has 15 residues. Losses at the gene ends were 3 bases for V and 5 bases for J; bases not matched to a gene: 9. Germline loops: CDR1 SGHAT, CDR2 FQNNGV. The CDR3: CASSLQSGAGETQYF. DNA of the CDR3: TGTGCCAGCAGCTTGCAGTCGGGAGCGGGGGAGACCCAGTACTTC.

V usage is TRBV7-9 and J usage is TRBJ2-2; 8 nucleotides line up with TRBD1. Germline loops: CDR1 SEHNR, CDR2 FQNEAQ (reference sequence). V lost 6 bases, J lost 5 bases, and 8 bases stayed unmatched. This CDR3 comprises 15 residues. CDR3 residues: CASRPGQGGTGELFF. The DNA of the CDR3 is TGTGCCAGCAGACCCGGACAGGGTGGAACCGGGGAGCTGTTTTTT.

This chain connects TRBV6-6 to TRBJ1-2; 8 nucleotides line up with TRBD1. Per the germline V gene, CDR1 is MNHNY and CDR2 is SVGAGI (reference sequence). This CDR3 contains 15 residues. V lost 4 bases and J lost 3; bases outside the gene matches: 7. The CDR3 sequence is CASSSLVQGDYGYTF. The CDR3 DNA sequence: TGTGCCAGCAGTTCCCTCGTACAGGGGGACTATGGCTACACCTTC.

The rearrangement links TRBV10-1 to TRBJ2-2; possibly TRBD1 for D (5 bases). CDR1 is WNHNN, CDR2 SYGVQD, per germline (reference sequence). The CDR3 covers 15 residues. V was cut by 7 bases and J by 1 base, with 13 bases left in between. The CDR3 bases are TGCGCCAGCACGTTAGACAGCCAGAACACCGGGGAGCTGTTTTTT. Protein: CASTLDSQNTGELFF.

This chain uses TRBV5-6 with TRBJ1-1, with 7 positions matching TRBD1. After removal of 3 bases from V and 10 bases from J, the junction contained 6 bases not matched to a gene. The CDR3 totals 12 residues. Germline V gene lookup returns CDR1 SGHDT and CDR2 YYEEEE. The CDR3 region is CASSSLGTVAFF. In DNA form, the CDR3 reads TGTGCCAGCAGCTCCCTGGGGACAGTAGCTTTCTTT.

This chain connects TRBV2 to TRBJ1-3, with a weak D call TRBD1 (5 bases). This CDR3 spans 15 amino acids. CDR1 and CDR2 (germline): SNHLY, FYNNEI. V lost 4 bases and J 4 bases, leaving 14 bases between the germline ends. The CDR3 reads CASSVSRQIGNTIYF. The CDR3 coding sequence is TGTGCCAGCAGTGTGAGCCGACAGATAGGAAACACCATATATTTT.

This sequence joins TRBV5-1 and TRBJ2-7; D is ambiguous. Trimming took 0 bases from V and 2 from J, leaving 6 bases between them. CDR1 is SGHRS and CDR2 is YFSETQ in the germline V gene. CDR3 length: 13 residues. Here the CDR3 reads CASSLDTTYEQYF. CDR3 DNA sequence: TGCGCCAGCAGCTTGGATACAACCTACGAGCAGTACTTC.

The rearrangement links TRBV27 to TRBJ2-1; D remains unclear. This CDR3 contains 14 residues. The germline gives CDR1 MNHEY, CDR2 SMNVEV (reference sequence). V was pared by 6 bases and J by 2 bases, with 11 bases between. The CDR3 bases are TGTGCCAGCAGCTGGGGTAGCACCTACAATGAGCAGTTCTTC. Translating gives CASSWGSTYNEQFF.

The chain uses TRBV10-3 and TRBJ2-3, with TRBD2 as a possible D gene (6 bases). The germline V gene encodes CDR1 ENHRY and CDR2 SYGVKD. This CDR3 has 12 amino acids. The V end lost 4 bases, the J end lost 14 bases, and 16 bases lay between the germline ends. The DNA for the CDR3 is TGTGCCATCAGTGGTGGAGGGCCTGAGGCGTATTTT. It specifies CAISGGGPEAYF.